A single sample is the source of the 19 T cell receptor beta chains below, sequenced in a study of shared clonotypes between healthy human individuals. Clones were sequenced by immunoSEQ multiplex PCR, and TCRdb holds only the in-frame ones, with some missing. The sample holds over 950,000 clones, around 77% seen once. The source material was memory CD4+ T cells from PBMCs. The subset: CD45RA-negative fraction. Receptors were obtained from a man between 18 and 29 years old in good health. Some clones in this sample may be carry-over from other donors' samples.

About this clone itself: One end of the junction is discordant with germline, which a read error may explain. The chain carries TRBV4-3 and TRBJ1-2; no clear D gene. CDR3 length: 13 amino acids. Per germline, CDR1 LGHNA and CDR2 YSLEER. The CDR3 bases are TGCGCCAGCAGCCAAGATATCACGGGGAAGACGAAATTC. The encoded protein is CASSQDITGKTKF.

The chain couples TRBV28 to TRBJ2-1, with 8 positions matching TRBD2. Looked up from germline, CDR1 is MDHEN and CDR2 is SYDVKM. This CDR3 is 20 amino acids long. V dropped 4 bases and J dropped 0; count of bases not matched to a gene: 17. CDR3 DNA sequence: TGTGCCAGCAGTTACCCCCTTTCGGTGCGGGAGGACAGCTCCTACAATGAGCAGTTCTTC. Its protein is CASSYPLSVREDSSYNEQFF.

The chain combines TRBV29-1 with TRBJ2-1; TRBD2 agrees at 10 bases. With 6 bases clipped from V and 10 bases from J, the junction kept 9 bases outside the gene matches. The CDR3 has 13 residues. The germline V gene encodes CDR1 SQVTM and CDR2 ANQGSEA. CDR3 protein: CSVRGLANPEQFF. Here the CDR3 DNA reads TGCAGCGTCAGGGGACTAGCGAACCCCGAGCAGTTCTTC.

The chain uses TRBV18 and TRBJ1-2; 7 nucleotides agree with TRBD1. Germline trimming cut 6 bases from V and 3 bases from J; bases unmatched to any gene: 1. Germline V lookup: CDR1 KGHSH, CDR2 LQKENI. The CDR3 is 12 amino acids. CDR3 DNA sequence: TGTGCCAGCTCCGGGACAGACTATGGCTACACCTTC. This translates into CASSGTDYGYTF.

This rearrangement joins TRBV4-2 to TRBJ2-1; 10 bases are shared with TRBD2. Germline CDR1 reads LGHNA; CDR2 reads YNFKEQ. The CDR3 runs to 18 residues. With 1 base clipped from V and 8 bases from J, the junction kept 14 bases outside the gene matches. CDR3 nucleotides: TGTGCCAGCAGCCAAGCCGGGACCGGGACTAGCGATGGCGATGAGCAGTTCTTC. Translating it yields CASSQAGTGTSDGDEQFF.

V usage is TRBV5-4 and J usage is TRBJ1-2; D not certain. Germline CDR1 and CDR2: SGHNT and YYREEE (reference sequence). The CDR3 has 14 residues. V was shortened by 3 bases and J by 0 bases, with 9 bases between the two germline ends. The CDR3 region has the DNA TGTGCCAGCAGCTCGGAGTTAGCTAACTATGGCTACACCTTC. Encoded protein: CASSSELANYGYTF.

The chain uses TRBV23-1 and TRBJ1-2, with no clear D. TRBV23-1 is identified as an open reading frame with a role that is uncertain. The CDR3 runs 16 residues. V was clipped by 2 bases and J by 4 bases, with 17 bases between them. CDR3 nucleotide sequence: TGCGCCAGCAGTCAAACCAGAACCGTCGGGCCCTATGGCTACACCTTC. This codes for CASSQTRTVGPYGYTF.

The rearrangement links TRBV19 to TRBJ1-3; D not certain. Per the germline V gene, CDR1 is LNHDA and CDR2 is SQIVND (reference sequence). Trimming pared 5 bases from V and 0 bases from J, leaving 5 bases between. This CDR3 comprises 13 residues. The CDR3 loop is CASSLISGNTIYF. CDR3 DNA: TGTGCCAGTAGTCTGATCTCTGGAAACACCATATATTTT.

Remarks on this clone: A far larger clone is off by one base, so a read error is likely. Other DNA sequences of this sample code for an identical CDR3. The chain carries TRBV28 and TRBJ2-6, with D possibly TRBD1 on 6 matching bases. Germline CDR1 is MDHEN and CDR2 is SYDVKM. The CDR3 has 16 amino acids. Here the CDR3 reads CASSSGQLDGANVLTF. The CDR3 nucleotides read TGTGCAAGCAGTTCCGGACAGTTAGATGGGGCCAACGTCCTGACTTTC. Together with reference TRBV28 and TRBJ2-6, the CDR3 gives the full variable domain: DVKVTQSSRYLVKRTGEKVFLECVQDMDHENMFWYRQDPGLGLRLIYFSYDVKMKEKGDIPEGYSVSREKKERFSLILESASTNQTSMYLCASSSGQLDGANVLTFGAGSRLTVL.

The chain's CDR3 is CASSPQPGSTIYF. The CDR3 nucleotides read TGTGCCAGCTCACCACAGCCTGGTAGCACCATATATTTT. The chain links TRBV18 to TRBJ1-3; the D is unclear. The V gene lost 1 base and the J gene lost 9 bases, with 10 bases spanning the gap. Germline V CDR1 and CDR2: KGHSH, LQKENI. The length of the CDR3 is 13 residues.

This rearrangement joins TRBV5-4 to TRBJ2-1, with 10 bases lining up with TRBD1. The germline V gene encodes CDR1 SGHNT and CDR2 YYREEE (reference sequence). Trimming took 3 bases from V and 4 from J; bases not matched to a gene: 7. The CDR3 is made up of 16 amino acids. CDR3 nucleotide sequence: TGTGCCAGCAGCTGGCCGGACAGGGGGAGTTACAATGAGCAGTTCTTC. Protein: CASSWPDRGSYNEQFF.

The chain links TRBV28 to TRBJ2-7; the match to TRBD2 covers 8 bases. The CDR3 runs 15 residues. J lost 3 bases, V lost 4 bases, and 8 bases had no gene match. CDR1 is MDHEN and CDR2 is SYDVKM in the germline V gene. CDR3 sequence reads: CASSYPSGRHYEQYF. CDR3 in DNA: TGTGCCAGCAGTTACCCTAGCGGGCGACACTACGAGCAGTACTTC. Complete variable domain (other parts from reference TRBV28 and TRBJ2-7): DVKVTQSSRYLVKRTGEKVFLECVQDMDHENMFWYRQDPGLGLRLIYFSYDVKMKEKGDIPEGYSVSREKKERFSLILESASTNQTSMYLCASSYPSGRHYEQYFGPGTRLTVT.

The V and J genes are TRBV7-2 and TRBJ2-7; D possibly corresponds to TRBD1 (6 bases). V lost 5 bases and J lost 2, with 13 bases in between. The CDR3 loop spans 14 amino acids. CDR1 and CDR2 (germline): SGHTA, FQGNSA. CDR3 nucleotide sequence: TGTGCCAGCAGCCATATCTACAGGGCCTACGAGCAGTACTTC. Translation: CASSHIYRAYEQYF. The variable domain in full, with the rest retrieved from reference TRBV7-2 and TRBJ2-7, is GAGVSQSPSNKVTEKGKDVELRCDPISGHTALYWYRQSLGQGLEFLIYFQGNSAPDKSGLPSDRFSAERTGGSVSTLTIQRTQQEDSAVYLCASSHIYRAYEQYFGPGTRLTVT.

This clone has only one observation. The chain employs TRBV5-1 and TRBJ2-7; D ambiguous. Germline CDR1 is SGHRS and CDR2 is YFSETQ. Trimming shortened V by 4 bases and J by 5 bases, and 10 bases separated the two germline ends. The CDR3 has 12 amino acids. In DNA, the CDR3 is TGCGCCAGCAGCCACCTCCTGGACGAGCAGTACTTC. As protein: CASSHLLDEQYF.

This clone was seen a few times. This rearrangement joins TRBV7-8 to TRBJ2-7, with 9 bases that match TRBD1. The V gene end was trimmed by 3 bases and the J gene end by 6 bases; junction bases not matched to a gene: 15. The CDR3 has 17 amino acids. CDR1 is SGHVS and CDR2 is FQNEAQ in the germline V gene. CDR3 amino acids: CASSLRPGTGRMFEQYF. CDR3 sequence (DNA): TGTGCCAGCAGCTTGAGACCTGGGACAGGGAGAATGTTCGAGCAGTACTTC.

The gene calls are TRBV7-9 and TRBJ2-1; D unresolved. From germline, CDR1 is SEHNR and CDR2 FQNEAQ (reference sequence). Trimming took 3 bases from V and 7 from J, leaving 13 bases between them. CDR3 length: 14 residues. Here the CDR3 reads CASSFATLKNEQFF. For the CDR3, the DNA is TGTGCCAGCAGCTTTGCCACCCTGAAGAATGAGCAGTTCTTC. The full variable domain, its missing parts supplied by reference TRBV7-9 and TRBJ2-1, is DTGVSQNPRHKITKRGQNVTFRCDPISEHNRLYWYRQTLGQGPEFLTYFQNEAQLEKSRLLSDRFSAERPKGSFSTLEIQRTEQGDSAMYLCASSFATLKNEQFFGPGTRLTVL.

The chain has TRBV6-6 and TRBJ2-2; D is possibly TRBD1 (5 bases). The CDR3 runs to 14 residues. CDR1 and CDR2 from the germline V gene are MNHNY and SVGAGI (reference sequence). Trimming stripped 11 bases from V and 1 base from J, with 14 bases between. CDR3 sequence (DNA): TGTGCCGCCAGGGCGACGAGGAACACCGGGGAGCTGTTTTTT. Translation gives CAARATRNTGELFF.

This clone occurred a few times. This sequence joins TRBV2 and TRBJ2-7; 12 nucleotides align to TRBD2. The CDR3 contains 18 residues. Germline-derived CDR1 and CDR2 are SNHLY and FYNNEI. With V trimmed by 7 bases and J by 0 bases, 13 bases remained unmatched. CDR3 sequence reads: CASTPVSTSGGLSYEQYF. CDR3 sequence (DNA): TGTGCCAGCACCCCAGTGAGTACTAGCGGGGGGCTCTCCTACGAGCAGTACTTC.

The chain links TRBV14 to TRBJ2-7, with D perhaps being TRBD1 or TRBD2 (5 bases each). CDR1 is SGHDN and CDR2 is FVKESK in the germline V gene. This CDR3 is 15 amino acids long. With 5 bases removed from V and 3 bases from J, the gap between germline ends came to 17 bases. This CDR3 is CASSLSGRTIYEQYF. DNA of the CDR3: TGTGCCAGCAGCTTATCGGGACGGACAATCTACGAGCAGTACTTC.